These 22 T cell receptor beta chains came from one sample sequenced in a study of T cells in Graves' hyperthyroidism and ophthalmopathy. RNA transcripts yielded amplified TCR beta CDR3 regions. TCR CDR3 underwent first-round RT-PCR with the HTBI primer set. TCRdb itself ran the multiplex PCR reads through MiXCR, one entry per CDR3 protein. In the table there are hundreds of thousands of distinct CDR3 sequences, about a sixth of which are singletons. The sample was blood. The receptors stem from a woman between 18 and 29 years old with Graves' ophthalmopathy.

Worth noting for this clonotype: This may stem from a read error, because a much larger clone lies one nucleotide away. The V call is TRBV28, the J call TRBJ2-2, with D perhaps being TRBD1 or TRBD2 (6 bases each). Deletions cut 4 bases from V and 0 bases from J, with 9 bases between. This CDR3 spans 15 amino acids. In germline, CDR1 is MDHEN, CDR2 SYDVKM. The DNA for the CDR3 is TGTGCCAGCAGTTGGGGGGCAGCGAACACCGGGGAGCTGTTTTTT. Translated: CASSWGAANTGELFF.

The chain carries TRBV7-3 and TRBJ2-5; 10 nucleotides agree with TRBD2. Germline V gene sequence: CDR1 SGHTA, CDR2 FQGTGA. The V gene end was trimmed by 5 bases and the J gene end by 3 bases; junction bases not matched to a gene: 12. The CDR3 contains 17 residues. CDR3 region: CASSPLGGGLAEETQYF. The CDR3 coding sequence is TGTGCCAGCAGCCCCCTCGGGGGTGGACTAGCGGAAGAGACCCAGTACTTC.

This clonotype showed up many times. The CDR3 DNA sequence: TGTGCCAGCAAGGGAGAGCTAGCGGGGACAACCGGGGAGCTGTTTTTT. This sequence encodes CASKGELAGTTGELFF. The rearrangement links TRBV11-2 to TRBJ2-2; 9 nucleotides match TRBD2. The CDR3 spans 16 residues. With V trimmed by 7 bases and J by 5 bases, 11 bases remained unmatched. The germline V gene encodes CDR1 SGHAT and CDR2 FQNNGV.

This clonotype was counted ten times or more. V and J are TRBV7-2 and TRBJ1-2; tentatively, D is TRBD1 (6 bases). Trimming cost V 5 bases and J 1 base, with 20 bases left between them. The germline V gene has CDR1 SGHTA and CDR2 FQGNSA. CDR3 size: 17 residues. CDR3 coding DNA: TGTGCCAGCAGCCCGGAGTGGCCCGGACAGTTTAACTATGGCTACACCTTC. This sequence encodes CASSPEWPGQFNYGYTF.

The sample holds a few counts of this clonotype. The chain employs TRBV18 and TRBJ1-5, with a possible D match to TRBD1 (5 bases). CDR1 is KGHSH and CDR2 is LQKENI in the germline V gene. The CDR3 loop spans 16 amino acids. The V end was cut by 4 bases, the J end by 1 base, with 14 bases between. For the CDR3, the DNA is TGTGCCAGCTCACTATACACAGGTACGAGCAATCAGCCCCAGCATTTT. Translating gives CASSLYTGTSNQPQHF.

This clonotype was detected many times. This chain uses TRBV12-3 or TRBV12-4 with TRBJ1-3; perhaps TRBD1 as D (5 bases). The CDR3 totals 14 residues. V lost 5 bases and J lost 2, with 10 bases in between. The CDR3 region is CASSLREAGNTIYF. The CDR3 DNA sequence: TGTGCCAGCAGTCTCAGGGAAGCTGGAAACACCATATATTTT.

The chain employs TRBV5-1 and TRBJ2-2; D gene uncertain. The CDR3 has 16 amino acids. Germline CDR1 and CDR2: SGHRS and YFSETQ. V dropped 4 bases and J dropped 0 bases, with 13 bases sitting between them. The CDR3 spells CASSTISLPNTGELFF. DNA for the CDR3: TGCGCCAGCAGCACCATCTCACTCCCGAACACCGGGGAGCTGTTTTTT.

The gene calls are TRBV5-5 and TRBJ2-3; 7 nucleotides line up with TRBD1. Per the germline V gene, CDR1 is SGHKS and CDR2 is YYEKEE (reference sequence). The J segment lost 10 bases and the V segment lost 5 bases, leaving 16 bases of the junction unmatched. This CDR3 spans 15 amino acids. CDR3 sequence: CASRATGVGMPAQYF. CDR3 sequence (DNA): TGTGCCAGCAGGGCCACAGGGGTTGGTATGCCGGCGCAGTATTTT.

This chain uses TRBV10-1 with TRBJ1-3; D is perhaps TRBD1 (6 bases). The CDR3 is 16 residues long. V lost 4 bases, J lost 4 bases, and 17 bases lay in between. Germline V lookup: CDR1 WNHNN, CDR2 SYGVQD (reference sequence). In DNA, the CDR3 is TGCGCCAGCAGTGCCATCACCGGGACATCGGGAAACACCATATATTTT. Its protein product is CASSAITGTSGNTIYF.

V is TRBV4-1 and J is TRBJ2-7; the D gene could be TRBD1 or TRBD2 (5 bases each). The CDR3 length is 15 residues. Germline values: CDR1 MGHRA, CDR2 YSYEKL. V lost 2 bases to trimming and J lost 4 bases, with 15 bases between them. The CDR3 DNA sequence: TGCGCCAGCAGCCAATTAACCGGGACGGCGTACGAGCAGTACTTC. This codes for CASSQLTGTAYEQYF.

The V and J genes are TRBV6-2 or TRBV6-3 and TRBJ2-3, with D possibly being TRBD1 (6 bases). CDR3 length: 15 amino acids. V was cut by 6 bases and J by 0 bases, with 13 bases left in between. CDR1 is MNHEY and CDR2 is SVGEGT in the germline V gene. CDR3 amino acids: CASSPRQASTDTQYF. Written as DNA, the CDR3 is TGTGCCAGCAGCCCCCGACAGGCTAGCACAGATACGCAGTATTTT.

This clonotype was counted at least ten times. The gene calls are TRBV6-1 and TRBJ1-2; 7 bases agree with TRBD1. The CDR3 has 13 residues. With 6 bases clipped from V and 3 bases from J, the junction kept 4 bases outside the gene matches. Germline lookup yields CDR1 MNHNS and CDR2 SASEGT. The CDR3 sequence is CASSRDRDYGYTF. CDR3 nucleotide sequence: TGTGCCAGCAGCCGAGACAGGGACTATGGCTACACCTTC.

This clonotype was recorded at least ten times. The chain has TRBV6-1 and TRBJ2-1; D is tentatively TRBD1 or TRBD2 (5 bases each). Trimming stripped 4 bases from V and 4 bases from J, with 14 bases between. The CDR3 extends over 15 amino acids. CDR1 MNHNS and CDR2 SASEGT come from the germline V gene. The CDR3 spells CASSVTRGIYNEQFF. The CDR3 bases are TGTGCCAGCAGTGTAACTAGGGGAATATACAATGAGCAGTTCTTC.

This clonotype was seen at least ten times. CDR3 sequence reads: CASGSTTYNEQFF. For the CDR3, the DNA is TGTGCCAGCGGATCGACTACCTACAATGAGCAGTTCTTC. The chain couples TRBV2 to TRBJ2-1, with a weak D call TRBD2 (5 bases). The V end lost 8 bases, the J end lost 2 bases, and 10 bases lay between the germline ends. The CDR3 is made up of 13 amino acids. Germline V CDR1 and CDR2: SNHLY, FYNNEI.

This clonotype was detected ten times or more. The chain joins TRBV30 to TRBJ2-1, with TRBD1 identical over 9 bases. From germline, CDR1 is GTSNPN and CDR2 SVGIG (reference sequence). The CDR3 is made up of 16 amino acids. The V gene end was trimmed by 3 bases and the J gene end by 4 bases; junction bases not matched to a gene: 10. CDR3 residues: CAWRATGTGNYNEQFF. Here the CDR3 DNA reads TGTGCCTGGAGAGCAACCGGGACAGGGAATTACAATGAGCAGTTCTTC. Complete variable domain (other parts from reference TRBV30 and TRBJ2-1): SQTIHQWPATLVQPVGSPLSLECTVEGTSNPNLYWYRQAAGRGLQLLFYSVGIGQISSEVPQNLSASRPQDRQFILSSKKLLLSDSGFYLCAWRATGTGNYNEQFFGPGTRLTVL.

The chain recombines TRBV6-1 with TRBJ1-6, with 8 bases fitting TRBD1. Germline-derived CDR1 and CDR2 are MNHNS and SASEGT. The ends lost 4 bases at V and 6 bases at J; junction bases unmatched: 5. This CDR3 has 15 amino acids. The CDR3 sequence is CASSALDRGNSPLHF. In nucleotides, the CDR3 is TGTGCCAGCAGTGCGCTCGACAGGGGTAATTCACCCCTCCACTTT.

This chain joins TRBV28 and TRBJ2-1, with 8 bases identical to TRBD2. This CDR3 has 12 residues. Germline CDR1 is MDHEN and CDR2 is SYDVKM. Losses at the gene ends were 3 bases for V and 15 bases for J; bases not matched to a gene: 7. For the CDR3, the DNA is TGTGCCAGCAGTTTGGGTAGCGGGATTAGGTTCTTC. It codes for CASSLGSGIRFF.

Many counts were recorded for this clonotype. The chain is built from TRBV6-5 and TRBJ2-7, with TRBD1 identical over 8 bases. Germline-derived CDR1 and CDR2 are MNHEY and SVGAGI. The CDR3 runs to 15 residues. Trimming took 2 bases from V and 2 from J; bases not matched to a gene: 5. CDR3 sequence (DNA): TGTGCCAGCAGTTACACCGGGACAGGTCCCTACGAGCAGTACTTC. Translated: CASSYTGTGPYEQYF.

This clonotype was counted many times. This chain connects TRBV4-3 to TRBJ2-2; perhaps TRBD2 as D (5 bases). This CDR3 contains 14 residues. Deletions cut 3 bases from V and 3 bases from J, with 8 bases between. Germline assignment: CDR1 LGHNA and CDR2 YSLEER. CDR3 sequence (DNA): TGCGCCAGCAGCCATGACTATCACACCGGGGAGCTGTTTTTT. Translating gives CASSHDYHTGELFF.

In regard to this clonotype: This may be a read error, as it is one base from a much larger clone. This chain connects TRBV2 to TRBJ1-5, with TRBD1 as a possible D gene (5 bases). V lost 5 bases, J lost 15 bases, and 14 bases lay in between. The CDR3 runs to 11 residues. Germline V lookup: CDR1 SNHLY, CDR2 FYNNEI. The CDR3 coding sequence is TGTGCCAGCAGTCTCGGGACCGCTCGGCATTTT. This codes for CASSLGTARHF.

The sample holds a few counts of this clonotype. The CDR3 DNA reads as TGTGCCAGCAGTCCATACCTTCCGGGACAGGGAACGACAGATACGCAGTATTTT. Translated, it gives CASSPYLPGQGTTDTQYF. This chain uses TRBV28 with TRBJ2-3; TRBD1 matches at 9 bases. With 5 bases clipped from V and 3 bases from J, the junction kept 15 bases outside the gene matches. CDR3 length equals 18 residues. Germline V gene data show CDR1 as MDHEN and CDR2 as SYDVKM.

A few counts support this clonotype. CDR3 sequence (DNA): TGTGCAATCCAGAGTGATCAGGGGGGGTTGGCTGAAGCTTTCTTT. Translation gives CAIQSDQGGLAEAFF. The V gene is TRBV5-4, the J gene TRBJ1-1; 7 nucleotides match TRBD1. Germline V CDR1 and CDR2: SGHNT, YYREEE (reference sequence). This CDR3 has 15 amino acids.